Each of the 21 T cell receptor beta chains below was sequenced from the same sample in a study of cytomegalovirus exposure and HLA in healthy donors. The primer mix had 60 Vbeta and 13 Jbeta primers. The protocol was immunoSEQ multiplex PCR, while the TCRdb copy is restricted to in-frame clones and leaves out a portion. This repertoire shows about 160,000 clones, about 75% found once; its top ten account for 4.7%. The specimen sequenced was PBMCs. The receptors come from a young man in good health and CMV-seropositive.

V is TRBV7-9 and J is TRBJ1-2; 7 bases are shared with TRBD1. There are 14 residues in the CDR3. The J segment lost 4 bases and the V segment lost 6 bases, leaving 8 bases of the junction unmatched. Per the germline V gene, CDR1 is SEHNR and CDR2 is FQNEAQ (reference sequence). CDR3 nucleotides: TGTGCCAGCAGTCTCACAGGGGACTCCTATGGCTACACCTTC. Its translation is CASSLTGDSYGYTF.

The CDR3 nucleotides are TGTGCCAGCAGCCAAGTACAGACGGCCGAGCAGTACGTC. It specifies CASSQVQTAEQYV. V gene TRBV14 combines with J gene TRBJ2-7; D uncertain. The V gene lost 1 base and the J gene lost 6 bases, with 10 bases spanning the gap. Germline CDR1 and CDR2: SGHDN and FVKESK. This CDR3 is built from 13 residues.

The V and J genes are TRBV6-1 and TRBJ1-5, with no clear D. CDR3 size: 13 residues. The germline V gene encodes CDR1 MNHNS and CDR2 SASEGT. Trimming removed 0 bases from V and 7 bases from J, with 7 bases in between. CDR3 DNA: TGTGCCAGCAGTGAAGCTAATATCCAGCCCCAGCATTTT. This gives the protein CASSEANIQPQHF.

The chain joins TRBV5-4 to TRBJ1-5; 9 nucleotides align to TRBD1. V was pared by 4 bases and J by 0 bases, with 2 bases of the junction left unmatched. The CDR3 contains 15 residues. From germline, CDR1 is SGHNT and CDR2 YYREEE (reference sequence). The CDR3 DNA is TGTGCCAGCAGCCTGGACAGGGGTAGCAATCAGCCCCAGCATTTT. Amino acid sequence: CASSLDRGSNQPQHF.

V and J are TRBV6-1 and TRBJ2-7; perhaps TRBD2 as D (5 bases). The V and J ends lost 3 bases and 1 base respectively, with 10 bases between them. The CDR3 has 14 amino acids. The germline V gene encodes CDR1 MNHNS and CDR2 SASEGT. DNA for the CDR3: TGTGCCAGCAGTGAGGAACTAGTATCCTACGAGCAGTACGTC. This codes for CASSEELVSYEQYV.

The chain is built from TRBV6-1 and TRBJ2-7; no clear D gene. The ends were cut back, 1 base at V and 1 base at J, with 11 bases in the middle. CDR1 is MNHNS, CDR2 SASEGT, per germline. The CDR3 is 15 amino acids. DNA for the CDR3: TGTGCCAGCAGTGAAGAGGATAGCATGTCCTACGAGCAGTACGTC. Protein: CASSEEDSMSYEQYV.

The chain uses TRBV5-6 and TRBJ1-5, with D uncertain. Trimming cost V 0 bases and J 5 bases, with 3 bases left between them. The CDR3 spans 12 residues. Germline CDR1 reads SGHDT; CDR2 reads YYEEEE. CDR3 in DNA: TGTGCCAGCAGCTTGGCGGATCAGCCCCAGCATTTT. This encodes CASSLADQPQHF.

This clone has only a few counts. The genes are TRBV6-1 and TRBJ2-3; maybe TRBD1 (5 bases). Germline CDR1 reads MNHNS; CDR2 reads SASEGT. V was clipped by 5 bases and J by 3 bases, with 12 bases between them. The CDR3 is 14 amino acids. DNA for the CDR3: TGTGCCAGCAGTACAGGTTTTGTAACAGATACGCAGTATTTT. Translation: CASSTGFVTDTQYF.

This clone was seen just once. The chain uses TRBV30 and TRBJ1-1; TRBD1 agrees at 9 bases. Germline V gives CDR1 GTSNPN, CDR2 SVGIG (reference sequence). The CDR3 sequence is 14 residues long. With V trimmed by 4 bases and J by 4 bases, 7 bases remained unmatched. The CDR3 nucleotides are TGTGCCTGGACCCTGGGACAGGGAGGCACTGAAGCTTTCTTT. It is translated as CAWTLGQGGTEAFF.

This clone was recorded a few times. The chain recombines TRBV27 with TRBJ1-2; D unclear. The CDR3 loop spans 14 amino acids. The germline gives CDR1 MNHEY, CDR2 SMNVEV (reference sequence). V was pared by 2 bases and J by 4 bases, with 11 bases between. The CDR3 sequence is CASSLGGVGYGYTF. As DNA, the CDR3 is TGTGCCAGCAGTTTAGGAGGCGTCGGCTATGGCTACACCTTC.

This clone came up a few times. CDR3 coding DNA: TGTGCCAGCAGCTTGGCGCTGGGGGGAAACTATGGCTACACCTTC. It encodes CASSLALGGNYGYTF. The rearrangement uses TRBV5-6 and TRBJ1-2, with a tentative D call TRBD1 (5 bases). The CDR3 contains 15 residues. V lost 0 bases and J lost 2, with 11 bases in between. In germline, CDR1 is SGHDT, CDR2 YYEEEE.

This clone occurred a few times. This rearrangement joins TRBV29-1 to TRBJ2-3; D is undetermined. CDR1 is SQVTM, CDR2 ANQGSEA, per germline. Trimming cost V 0 bases and J 5 bases, with 9 bases left between them. The CDR3 has 13 amino acids. The CDR3 spells CSVEDEVGDTQYF. CDR3 nucleotides: TGCAGCGTTGAAGATGAGGTGGGAGATACGCAGTATTTT.

The rearrangement joins TRBV7-9 to TRBJ2-5; 8 positions agree with TRBD2. CDR3 size: 14 residues. Germline values: CDR1 SEHNR, CDR2 FQNEAQ (reference sequence). The J segment lost 1 base and the V segment lost 5 bases, leaving 3 bases of the junction unmatched. The CDR3 loop reads CASSPSGSQETQYF. In DNA, the CDR3 is TGTGCCAGCAGCCCGAGCGGGAGCCAAGAGACCCAGTACTTC.

The chain links TRBV29-1 to TRBJ1-4, with D unresolved. V was trimmed by 6 bases and J by 4 bases, leaving 12 bases between them. CDR1 and CDR2 from the germline V gene are SQVTM and ANQGSEA. The CDR3 is 13 residues long. CDR3 sequence reads: CSVAATNNEKLFF. In nucleotides, the CDR3 is TGCAGCGTCGCCGCAACAAATAATGAAAAACTGTTTTTT.

V gene TRBV4-1 combines with J gene TRBJ1-5; a possible D gene is TRBD1 (5 bases). Germline values: CDR1 MGHRA, CDR2 YSYEKL. Trimming removed 0 bases at V and 2 bases at J, with 14 bases between. This CDR3 region has 17 residues. The CDR3 coding sequence is TGCGCCAGCAGCCAAGATGAGGTAATAGGGGGCAATCAGCCCCAGCATTTT. It is translated as CASSQDEVIGGNQPQHF.

The rearrangement links TRBV6-1 to TRBJ1-1, with D uncertain. Trimming removed 3 bases from V and 10 bases from J, with 15 bases in between. The CDR3 covers 13 residues. Germline assignment: CDR1 MNHNS and CDR2 SASEGT. Here the CDR3 reads CASSDRLQAAAFF. CDR3 coding DNA: TGTGCCAGCAGTGACCGGCTCCAGGCTGCAGCTTTCTTT.

This sequence joins TRBV4-1 and TRBJ2-3, with 7 bases fitting TRBD1. Germline loops: CDR1 MGHRA, CDR2 YSYEKL. With V trimmed by 4 bases and J by 2 bases, 3 bases remained unmatched. This CDR3 has 14 amino acids. The CDR3 bases are TGCGCCAGCAGCCGGGACAGATACACAGATACGCAGTATTTT. Encoded protein: CASSRDRYTDTQYF.

The genes are TRBV15 and TRBJ2-5, with 7 bases that match TRBD2. The germline gives CDR1 LNHNV, CDR2 YYDKDF (reference sequence). CDR3 length: 14 residues. Trimming cost V 8 bases and J 4 bases; bases outside gene matches: 10. The CDR3 bases are TGTGCCACCTCCCCTGGGGGGGATGGAGAGACCCAGTACTTC. Translation gives CATSPGGDGETQYF.

This clone turned up a few times. The rearrangement links TRBV11-1 to TRBJ2-1, with 10 bases lining up with TRBD2. J lost 5 bases, V lost 5 bases, and 9 bases had no gene match. This CDR3 has 16 amino acids. Germline lookup yields CDR1 SGHAT and CDR2 FQDESV (reference sequence). CDR3 protein: CASSPPLAGGNNEQFF. Written as DNA, the CDR3 is TGTGCCAGCAGCCCGCCCTTAGCGGGGGGAAACAATGAGCAGTTCTTC.

The CDR3: CSVKETGGSEQYV. DNA of the CDR3: TGCAGCGTTAAAGAGACAGGGGGGAGCGAGCAGTACGTC. V usage is TRBV29-1 and J usage is TRBJ2-7, with 9 bases lining up with TRBD1. The V gene's germline CDR1 is SQVTM and CDR2 ANQGSEA. This CDR3 has 13 residues.

The rearrangement joins TRBV5-6 to TRBJ2-1, with 9 bases identical to TRBD1. Trimming at V came to 2 bases and at J to 9 bases, leaving 12 bases not matched to a gene. The germline gives CDR1 SGHDT, CDR2 YYEEEE. The CDR3 consists of 16 residues. DNA for the CDR3: TGTGCCAGCAGCTTCAGGGACAGGGCCCCCAAGACTGAGCAGTTCTTC. Translated, it gives CASSFRDRAPKTEQFF.